Listed below are T cell receptor beta chains from one sample, sequenced in a study of Tregs in tolerant kidney transplant recipients. Some clones are missing from TCRdb's copy, which holds only in-frame ones; the method was immunoSEQ multiplex PCR. The profile shows some 71,000 clones, about 88% of them singletons. Material: CD4+ T cells from blood, obtained before the transplant. These receptors were obtained from a human donor who received a combined kidney and bone marrow transplant. Each CDR3 is given with its conserved first and last residue. Fields, in order: D gene, clone size, J gene, V gene, CDR3 DNA, CDR3 protein. D genes are given only for firm matches. A clone size is listed for some rows: how often the clone was seen (once, few, many), or a class if it is expanded.

NA,NA,TRBJ2-2,TRBV6-1,TGTGCCAGCAAATTCCGGGACACGAACACCGGGGAGCTGTTTTTT,CASKFRDTNTGELFF
TRBD2,medium-sized,TRBJ2-1,TRBV2,TGTGCCAGCAGTAGGACTAGTTTATCCTACAATGAGCAGTTCTTC,CASSRTSLSYNEQFF
NA,NA,TRBJ2-5,TRBV10-3,TGTGCCATCAGTGAGAGGGGTAGAGAGACCCAGTACTTC,CAISERGRETQYF
NA,once,TRBJ2-7,TRBV4-2,TGTGCCAGCAGCCAAGATTGGGATGCGGGGAGCTCCTACGAGCAGTACTTC,CASSQDWDAGSSYEQYF
TRBD2,few,TRBJ2-1,TRBV10-3,TGTGCCACCGCTCCGGCTATAGCGGGGAGCTCCTACAATGAGCAGTTCTTC,CATAPAIAGSSYNEQFF
TRBD1,few,TRBJ2-3,TRBV2,TGTGCCAGCAGCCGGGAAGCCGGGACAGGATCAGATACGCAGTATTTT,CASSREAGTGSDTQYF
TRBD2,once,TRBJ2-7,TRBV28,TGTGCCAGCACCCTCGGCGGGAGGTGGTACGAGCAGTACTTC,CASTLGGRWYEQYF
TRBD1,NA,TRBJ2-2,TRBV9,TGTGCCAGCAGCGACAGGGGGAGCATGAACACCGGGGAGCTGTTTTTT,CASSDRGSMNTGELFF
TRBD2,NA,TRBJ2-6,TRBV11-1,TGTGCCAGCAGCCCCTCCGGGGAGGGCTCTGGGGCCAACGTCCTGACTTTC,CASSPSGEGSGANVLTF
TRBD1,NA,TRBJ2-5,TRBV30,TGTGCCTGGAGTGTACTGTTCGGCAGGGGGTCACAAGAGACCCAGTACTTC,CAWSVLFGRGSQETQYF
NA,few,TRBJ2-2,TRBV30,TGTGCCTGGAGTGTACGGAGATCCGGGGAGCTGTTTTTT,CAWSVRRSGELFF
TRBD2,NA,TRBJ2-5,TRBV10-1,TGCGCCAGCAGCCGGGCGGGAGAAGAGACCCAGTACTTC,CASSRAGEETQYF
TRBD1,few,TRBJ2-7,TRBV7-6,TGTGCCAGCAGCCCGGGGACAGGGGCGCCCTACGAGCAGTACTTC,CASSPGTGAPYEQYF
TRBD1,NA,TRBJ1-1,TRBV27,TGTGCCAGCAGCACCAGGGGGGAGAACACTGAAGCTTTCTTT,CASSTRGENTEAFF
TRBD2,once,TRBJ2-1,TRBV10-1,TGCGCCAGCAGCCTCCGACTAGCGGGAGTGAGTGAGCAGTTCTTC,CASSLRLAGVSEQFF
TRBD1,few,TRBJ1-5,TRBV5-6,TGTGCCAGCAGCCATCACCGGGGACAGGGAAATAGCAATCAGCCCCAGCATTTT,CASSHHRGQGNSNQPQHF
TRBD1,NA,TRBJ2-5,TRBV5-1,TGCGCCAGCAGCTTGGATGGGACAGTCCAAGAGACCCAGTACTTC,CASSLDGTVQETQYF
TRBD1,NA,TRBJ1-1,TRBV10-1,TGCGCCAGCAGTGAGTCGGTCACAGGGGGAAACACTGAAGCTTTCTTT,CASSESVTGGNTEAFF
NA,NA,TRBJ2-7,TRBV13,TGTGCCAGCAGCTTAGGCGCTTTAGGCACAGCCTCCTACGAGCAGTACTTC,CASSLGALGTASYEQYF
NA,once,TRBJ1-2,TRBV19,TGTGCCAGTAGTATATGGGACCGGGAGTATGGCTACACCTTC,CASSIWDREYGYTF